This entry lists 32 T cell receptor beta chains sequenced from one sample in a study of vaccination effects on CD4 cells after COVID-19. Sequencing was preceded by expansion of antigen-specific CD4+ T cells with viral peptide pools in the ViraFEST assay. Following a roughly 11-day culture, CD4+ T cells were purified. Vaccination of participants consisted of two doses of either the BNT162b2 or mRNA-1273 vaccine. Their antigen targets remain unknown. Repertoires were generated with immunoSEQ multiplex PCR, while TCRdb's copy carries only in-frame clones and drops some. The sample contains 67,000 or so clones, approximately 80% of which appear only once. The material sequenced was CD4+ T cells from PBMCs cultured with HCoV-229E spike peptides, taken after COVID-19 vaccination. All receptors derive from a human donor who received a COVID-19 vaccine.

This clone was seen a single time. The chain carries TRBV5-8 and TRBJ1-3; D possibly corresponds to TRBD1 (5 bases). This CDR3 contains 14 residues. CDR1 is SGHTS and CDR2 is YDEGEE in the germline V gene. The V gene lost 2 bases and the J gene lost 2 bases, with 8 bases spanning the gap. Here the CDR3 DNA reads TGTGCCAGCAGCTTAGCGGGGGCTGGAAACACCATATATTTT. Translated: CASSLAGAGNTIYF. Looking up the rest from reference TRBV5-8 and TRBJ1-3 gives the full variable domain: EAGVTQSPTHLIKTRGQQATLRCSPISGHTSVYWYQQALGLGLQFLLWYDEGEERNRGNFPPRFSGRQFPNYSSELNVNALELEDSALYLCASSLAGAGNTIYFGEGSWLTVV.

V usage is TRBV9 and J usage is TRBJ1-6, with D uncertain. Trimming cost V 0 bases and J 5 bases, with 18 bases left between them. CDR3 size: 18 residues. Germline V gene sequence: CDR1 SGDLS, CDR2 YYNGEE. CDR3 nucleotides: TGTGCCAGCAGCGTAGACGTAGGGAGGGCCGAAAATAATTCACCCCTCCACTTT. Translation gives CASSVDVGRAENNSPLHF.

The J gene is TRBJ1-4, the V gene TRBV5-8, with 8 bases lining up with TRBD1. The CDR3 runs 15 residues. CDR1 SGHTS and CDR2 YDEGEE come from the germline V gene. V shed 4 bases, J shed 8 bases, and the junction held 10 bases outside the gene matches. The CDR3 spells CASSMRQGRYEKLFF. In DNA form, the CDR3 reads TGTGCCAGCAGCATGAGACAGGGGAGGTACGAAAAACTGTTTTTT.

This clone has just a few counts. DNA of the CDR3: TGTGCCAGCAGTTCCGGGACTAGCGCAGGAGAGACCCAGTACTTC. Residues: CASSSGTSAGETQYF. This chain links TRBV6-6 with TRBJ2-5, with 10 bases that match TRBD2. Germline V gene sequence: CDR1 MNHNY, CDR2 SVGAGI (reference sequence). V gave up 4 bases and J gave up 4 bases; unmatched junction bases: 6. The CDR3 is made up of 15 amino acids.

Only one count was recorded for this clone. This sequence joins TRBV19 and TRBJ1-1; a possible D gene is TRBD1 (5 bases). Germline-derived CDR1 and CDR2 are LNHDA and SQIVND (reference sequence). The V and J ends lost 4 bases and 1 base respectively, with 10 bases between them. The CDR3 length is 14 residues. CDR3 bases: TGTGCCAGTAGTACGGGACTGCCGAACACTGAAGCTTTCTTT. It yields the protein CASSTGLPNTEAFF.

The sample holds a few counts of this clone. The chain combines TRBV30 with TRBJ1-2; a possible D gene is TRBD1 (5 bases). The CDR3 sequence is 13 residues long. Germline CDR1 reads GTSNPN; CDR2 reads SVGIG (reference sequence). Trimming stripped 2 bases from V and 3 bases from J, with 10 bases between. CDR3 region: CAWSSGNYYGYTF. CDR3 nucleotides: TGTGCCTGGAGTTCAGGGAACTACTATGGCTACACCTTC.

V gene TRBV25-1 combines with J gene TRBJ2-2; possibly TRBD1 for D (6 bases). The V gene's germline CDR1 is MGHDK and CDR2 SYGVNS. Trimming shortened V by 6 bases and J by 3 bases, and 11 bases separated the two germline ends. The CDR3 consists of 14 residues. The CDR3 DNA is TGTGCCAGCAGCCGGGACACCTACACCGGGGAGCTGTTTTTT. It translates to CASSRDTYTGELFF.

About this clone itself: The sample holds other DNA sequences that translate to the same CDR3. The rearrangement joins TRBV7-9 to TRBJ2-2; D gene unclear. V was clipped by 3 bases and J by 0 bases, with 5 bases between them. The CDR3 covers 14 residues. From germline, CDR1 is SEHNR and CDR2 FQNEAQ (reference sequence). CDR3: CASSLGSNTGELFF. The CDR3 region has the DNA TGTGCCAGCAGCTTGGGGTCGAACACCGGGGAGCTGTTTTTT.

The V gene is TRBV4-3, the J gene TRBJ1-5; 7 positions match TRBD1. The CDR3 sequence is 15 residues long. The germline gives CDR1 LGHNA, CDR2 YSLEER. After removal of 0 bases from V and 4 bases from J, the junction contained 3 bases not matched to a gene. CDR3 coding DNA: TGCGCCAGCAGCCAAGATTGGGGACAGAATCAGCCCCAGCATTTT. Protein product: CASSQDWGQNQPQHF.

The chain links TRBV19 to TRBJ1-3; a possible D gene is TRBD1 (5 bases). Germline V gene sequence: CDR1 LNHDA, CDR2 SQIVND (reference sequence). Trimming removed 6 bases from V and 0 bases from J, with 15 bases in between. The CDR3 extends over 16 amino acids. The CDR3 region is CASRTEGQLSGNTIYF. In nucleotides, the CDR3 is TGTGCCAGTAGGACCGAAGGACAACTCTCTGGAAACACCATATATTTT. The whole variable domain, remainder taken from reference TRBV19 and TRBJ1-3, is DGGITQSPKYLFRKEGQNVTLSCEQNLNHDAMYWYRQDPGQGLRLIYYSQIVNDFQKGDIAEGYSVSREKKESFPLTVTSAQKNPTAFYLCASRTEGQLSGNTIYFGEGSWLTVV.

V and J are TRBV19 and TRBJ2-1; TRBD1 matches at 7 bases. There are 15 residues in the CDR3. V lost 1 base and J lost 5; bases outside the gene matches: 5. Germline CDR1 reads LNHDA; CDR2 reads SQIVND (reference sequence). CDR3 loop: CASSIGRDRDNEQFF. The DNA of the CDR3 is TGTGCCAGTAGTATAGGAAGGGACAGAGACAATGAGCAGTTCTTC.

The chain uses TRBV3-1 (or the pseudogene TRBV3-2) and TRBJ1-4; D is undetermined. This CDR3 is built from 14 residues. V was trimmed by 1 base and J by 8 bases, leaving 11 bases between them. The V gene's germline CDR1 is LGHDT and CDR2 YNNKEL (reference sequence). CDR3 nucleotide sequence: TGTGCCAGCAGCCAAGGTCGTGGTTTGGAAAAACTGTTTTTT. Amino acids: CASSQGRGLEKLFF.

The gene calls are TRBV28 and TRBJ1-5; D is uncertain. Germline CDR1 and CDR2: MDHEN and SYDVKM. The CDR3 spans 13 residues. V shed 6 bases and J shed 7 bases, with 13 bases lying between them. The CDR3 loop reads CASRGGVGQPQHF. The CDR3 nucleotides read TGTGCCAGCAGGGGTGGGGTGGGGCAGCCCCAGCATTTT.

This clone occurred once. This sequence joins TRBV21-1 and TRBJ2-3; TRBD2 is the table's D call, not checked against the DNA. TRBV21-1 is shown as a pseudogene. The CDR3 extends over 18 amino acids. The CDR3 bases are TGTGCCAGCAGCAAAAGCGGGGGGGGTTATGTCAGCACAGATACGCAGTATTTT. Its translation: CASSKSGGGYVSTDTQYF.

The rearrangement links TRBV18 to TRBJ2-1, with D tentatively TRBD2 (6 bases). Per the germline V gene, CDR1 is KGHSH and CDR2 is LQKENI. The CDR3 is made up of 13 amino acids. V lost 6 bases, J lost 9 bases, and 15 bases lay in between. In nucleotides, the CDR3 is TGTGCCAGCTCCCCCGGAGGGGCGGGTGAGCAGTTCTTC. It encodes CASSPGGAGEQFF.

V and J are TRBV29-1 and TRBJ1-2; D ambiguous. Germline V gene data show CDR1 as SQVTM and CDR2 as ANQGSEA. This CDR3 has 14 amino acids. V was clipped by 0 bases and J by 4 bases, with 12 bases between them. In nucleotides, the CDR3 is TGCAGCGTTGAAGATCCTGGGCGGAGCTATGGCTACACCTTC. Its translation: CSVEDPGRSYGYTF.

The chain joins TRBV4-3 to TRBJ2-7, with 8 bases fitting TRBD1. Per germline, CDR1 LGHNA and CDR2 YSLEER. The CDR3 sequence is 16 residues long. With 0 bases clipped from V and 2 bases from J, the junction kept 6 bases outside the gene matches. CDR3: CASSQESRGPTYEQYV. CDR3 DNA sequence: TGCGCCAGCAGCCAAGAAAGCAGGGGGCCTACCTACGAGCAGTACGTC.

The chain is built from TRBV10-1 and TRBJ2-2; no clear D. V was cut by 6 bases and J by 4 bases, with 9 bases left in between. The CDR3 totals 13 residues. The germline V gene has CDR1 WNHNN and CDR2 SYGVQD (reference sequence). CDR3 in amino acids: CASSSASTGELFF. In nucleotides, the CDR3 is TGCGCCAGCAGCAGTGCTTCCACCGGGGAGCTGTTTTTT.

As DNA, the CDR3 is TGCGCCAGCAGCGGGGCACTAGCGGGGGGCCAGGGTACGCAGTATTTT. As protein: CASSGALAGGQGTQYF. V is TRBV5-1 and J is TRBJ2-3; 12 bases fit TRBD2. In germline, CDR1 is SGHRS, CDR2 YFSETQ. The length of the CDR3 is 16 residues. With 4 bases clipped from V and 8 bases from J, the junction kept 11 bases outside the gene matches.

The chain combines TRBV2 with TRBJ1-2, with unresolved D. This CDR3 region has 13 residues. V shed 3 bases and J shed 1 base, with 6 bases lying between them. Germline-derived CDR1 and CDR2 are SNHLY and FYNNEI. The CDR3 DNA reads TGTGCCAGCAGTGACAGTTATAACTATGGCTACACCTTC. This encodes CASSDSYNYGYTF.

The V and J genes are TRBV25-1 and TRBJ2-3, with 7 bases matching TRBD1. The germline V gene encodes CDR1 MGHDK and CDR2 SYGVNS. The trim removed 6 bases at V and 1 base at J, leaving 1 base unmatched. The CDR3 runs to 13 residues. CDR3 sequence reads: CASRGQGTDTQYF. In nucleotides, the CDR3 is TGTGCCAGCAGAGGACAGGGCACAGATACGCAGTATTTT.

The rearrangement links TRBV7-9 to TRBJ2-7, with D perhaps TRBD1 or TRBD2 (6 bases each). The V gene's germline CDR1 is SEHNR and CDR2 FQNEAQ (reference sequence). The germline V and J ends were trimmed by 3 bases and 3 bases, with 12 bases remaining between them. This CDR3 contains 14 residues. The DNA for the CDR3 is TGTGCCAGCAGCTTTTCACAGGGAGGCTACGAGCAGTACGTC. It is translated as CASSFSQGGYEQYV.

The chain's CDR3 is CASSPPILATALSGELFF. CDR3 coding DNA: TGTGCCAGCTCACCACCAATTCTAGCGACAGCCTTATCCGGGGAGCTGTTTTTT. The chain employs TRBV18 and TRBJ2-2, with D possibly matching TRBD2 (6 bases). Trimming left V 0 bases short and J 6 bases short, with 20 bases between. The CDR3 loop spans 18 amino acids. Germline V gene data show CDR1 as KGHSH and CDR2 as LQKENI.

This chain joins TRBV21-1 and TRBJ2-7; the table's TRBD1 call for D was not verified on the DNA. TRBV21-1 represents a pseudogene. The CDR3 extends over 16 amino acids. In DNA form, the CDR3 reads TGTGCCAGCAGCAAGTTTGGGATAGACAGGGGAAACGAGCAGTACGTC. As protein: CASSKFGIDRGNEQYV.

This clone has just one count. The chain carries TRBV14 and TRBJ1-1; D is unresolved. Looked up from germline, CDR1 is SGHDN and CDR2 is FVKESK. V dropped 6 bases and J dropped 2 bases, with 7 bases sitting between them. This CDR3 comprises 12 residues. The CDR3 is CASRRTNTEAFF. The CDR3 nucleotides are TGTGCCAGCAGGCGTACCAACACTGAAGCTTTCTTT.

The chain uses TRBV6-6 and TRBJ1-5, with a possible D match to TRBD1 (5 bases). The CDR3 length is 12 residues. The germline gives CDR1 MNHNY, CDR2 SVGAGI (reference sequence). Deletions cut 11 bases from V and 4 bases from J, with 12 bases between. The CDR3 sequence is CASWDGNQPQHF. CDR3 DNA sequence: TGTGCCTCCTGGGACGGGAATCAGCCCCAGCATTTT.

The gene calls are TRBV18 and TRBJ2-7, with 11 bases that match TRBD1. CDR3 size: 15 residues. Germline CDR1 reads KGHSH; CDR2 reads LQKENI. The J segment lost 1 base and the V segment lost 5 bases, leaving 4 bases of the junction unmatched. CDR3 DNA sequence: TGTGCCAGCTCAGGAGGACAGGGGGCGTCCTACGAGCAGTACGTC. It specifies CASSGGQGASYEQYV.

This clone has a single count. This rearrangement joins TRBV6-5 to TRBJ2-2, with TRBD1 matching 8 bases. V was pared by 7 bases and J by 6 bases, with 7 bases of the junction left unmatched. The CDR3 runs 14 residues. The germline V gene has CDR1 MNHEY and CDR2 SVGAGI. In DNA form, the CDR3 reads TGTGCCAGCAACGTGGACAGGGTATCCGGGGAGCTGTTTTTT. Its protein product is CASNVDRVSGELFF.

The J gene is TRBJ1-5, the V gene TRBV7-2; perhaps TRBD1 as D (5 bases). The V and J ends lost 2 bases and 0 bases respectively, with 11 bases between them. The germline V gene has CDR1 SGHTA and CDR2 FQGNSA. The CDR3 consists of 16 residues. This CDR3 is CASSLYGGGSNQPQHF. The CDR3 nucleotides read TGTGCCAGCAGCTTATATGGCGGGGGTAGCAATCAGCCCCAGCATTTT.

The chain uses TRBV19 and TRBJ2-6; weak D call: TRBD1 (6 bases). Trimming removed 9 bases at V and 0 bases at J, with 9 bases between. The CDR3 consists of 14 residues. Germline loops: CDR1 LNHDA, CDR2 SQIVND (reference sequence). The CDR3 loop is CASDRSSGANVLTF. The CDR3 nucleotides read TGTGCCAGCGACAGGAGCTCTGGGGCCAACGTCCTGACTTTC.

CDR3 region: CASSLRGLPSTDTQYF. CDR3 DNA: TGTGCCAGCAGCTTGAGGGGGCTTCCTAGCACAGATACGCAGTATTTT. V usage is TRBV5-5 and J usage is TRBJ2-3; TRBD1 matches 7 bases. Trimming at V came to 1 base and at J to 0 bases, leaving 5 bases not matched to a gene. The germline V gene has CDR1 SGHKS and CDR2 YYEKEE (reference sequence). This CDR3 has 16 residues.

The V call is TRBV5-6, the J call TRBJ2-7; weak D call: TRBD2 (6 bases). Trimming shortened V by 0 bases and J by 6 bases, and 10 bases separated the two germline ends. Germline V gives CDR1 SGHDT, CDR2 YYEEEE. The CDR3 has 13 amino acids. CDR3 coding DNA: TGTGCCAGCAGCTTGGGCGGGGTAGTCGAGCAGTACGTC. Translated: CASSLGGVVEQYV.